A single sample is the source of the 27 T cell receptor beta chains below, sequenced in a study of blood T cell repertoires in COVID-19. Libraries were prepared by immunoSEQ multiplex PCR; TCRdb keeps only in-frame clonotypes and omits some of them. This sample has around 57,000 clones, with 85% to 90% found just once. The sequencing sample was made of peripheral blood. The receptors derive from a woman older than 75 with active COVID-19.

The V call is TRBV6-5, the J call TRBJ2-1, with 11 bases that match TRBD2. The CDR3 is 14 amino acids. The germline V gene has CDR1 MNHEY and CDR2 SVGAGI. Trimming at V came to 10 bases and at J to 4 bases, leaving 6 bases not matched to a gene. CDR3 loop: CATSASGGYNEQFF. CDR3 DNA: TGTGCCACCTCGGCTAGCGGGGGGTACAATGAGCAGTTCTTC.

The V call is TRBV5-6, the J call TRBJ2-3; D might be TRBD2 (6 bases). Trimming stripped 1 base from V and 2 bases from J, with 14 bases between. The length of the CDR3 is 16 residues. Germline lookup yields CDR1 SGHDT and CDR2 YYEEEE. CDR3 nucleotides: TGTGCCAGCAGCTTGAGGTCTGGCGGGACCACAGATACGCAGTATTTT. It is translated as CASSLRSGGTTDTQYF. Complete variable domain (other parts from reference TRBV5-6 and TRBJ2-3): DAGVTQSPTHLIKTRGQQVTLRCSPKSGHDTVSWYQQALGQGPQFIFQYYEEEERQRGNFPDRFSGHQFPNYSSELNVNALLLGDSALYLCASSLRSGGTTDTQYFGPGTRLTVL.

The chain recombines TRBV5-1 with TRBJ1-1; D possibly corresponds to TRBD1 (5 bases). CDR3 length equals 15 residues. Germline V gene data show CDR1 as SGHRS and CDR2 as YFSETQ. Trimming shortened V by 0 bases and J by 2 bases, and 11 bases separated the two germline ends. The CDR3 here is CASSLVSGPNTEAFF. The CDR3 coding sequence is TGCGCCAGCAGCTTGGTGTCAGGGCCTAACACTGAAGCTTTCTTT.

The CDR3 here is CASSMTGTAHYGYTF. CDR3 nucleotides: TGTGCCAGCAGCATGACCGGGACAGCCCACTATGGCTACACCTTC. The V call is TRBV7-2, the J call TRBJ1-2; 7 bases match TRBD1. CDR3 length equals 15 residues. CDR1 SGHTA and CDR2 FQGNSA come from the germline V gene. The trim removed 5 bases at V and 3 bases at J, leaving 9 bases unmatched.

The V and J genes are TRBV9 and TRBJ2-1; 11 bases map to TRBD2. After removal of 4 bases from V and 4 bases from J, the junction contained 7 bases not matched to a gene. The CDR3 totals 16 residues. Germline assignment: CDR1 SGDLS and CDR2 YYNGEE. For the CDR3, the DNA is TGTGCCAGCAGCCCCGAAACTAGCGGGGGATACAATGAGCAGTTCTTC. Amino acids: CASSPETSGGYNEQFF.

The rearrangement links TRBV7-9 to TRBJ1-2; D not certain. This CDR3 region has 12 residues. Germline CDR1 SEHNR, CDR2 FQNEAQ (reference sequence). Trimming took 1 base from V and 7 from J, leaving 7 bases between them. The CDR3 DNA is TGTGCCAGCAGCTTAGACTTTGGTGGCTACACCTTC. This sequence encodes CASSLDFGGYTF. Complete variable domain (other parts from reference TRBV7-9 and TRBJ1-2): DTGVSQNPRHKITKRGQNVTFRCDPISEHNRLYWYRQTLGQGPEFLTYFQNEAQLEKSRLLSDRFSAERPKGSFSTLEIQRTEQGDSAMYLCASSLDFGGYTFGSGTRLTVV.

This clone was seen only a few times. The chain combines TRBV7-8 with TRBJ2-7, with 9 bases that match TRBD1. This CDR3 is built from 17 residues. V lost 5 bases, J lost 4 bases, and 15 bases stayed unmatched. Germline loops: CDR1 SGHVS, CDR2 FQNEAQ. The CDR3 spells CASSALDTGQGEYEQYF. As DNA, the CDR3 is TGTGCCAGCAGCGCCTTGGACACGGGACAGGGAGAGTACGAGCAGTACTTC.

This chain connects TRBV7-2 to TRBJ2-7; a possible D gene is TRBD2 (7 bases). Trimming stripped 5 bases from V and 9 bases from J, with 17 bases between. The CDR3 extends over 13 amino acids. Germline CDR1 SGHTA, CDR2 FQGNSA. The CDR3 loop reads CASSVNRERGQYF. CDR3 sequence (DNA): TGTGCCAGCAGCGTGAACAGGGAGCGGGGGCAGTACTTC.

The chain is built from TRBV24-1 and TRBJ2-6, with 9 bases lining up with TRBD1. Germline loops: CDR1 KGHDR, CDR2 SFDVKD. V was pared by 3 bases and J by 2 bases, with 1 base of the junction left unmatched. The CDR3 consists of 16 residues. In DNA form, the CDR3 reads TGTGCCACCAGTGATACAGGGGGCGCTGGGGCCAACGTCCTGACTTTC. Translated, it gives CATSDTGGAGANVLTF.

This clone appeared a single time. The rearrangement links TRBV15 to TRBJ2-1; 12 bases map to TRBD2. The CDR3 loop spans 18 amino acids. Trimming removed 5 bases from V and 2 bases from J; junction bases left unmatched: 10. Per germline, CDR1 LNHNV and CDR2 YYDKDF (reference sequence). CDR3 loop: CATSFRLAGASPYNEQFF. The CDR3 DNA reads as TGTGCCACCAGCTTCCGACTAGCGGGGGCGAGCCCCTACAATGAGCAGTTCTTC.

The chain employs TRBV24-1 and TRBJ2-3; 8 bases match TRBD1. The V gene end was trimmed by 6 bases and the J gene end by 3 bases; junction bases not matched to a gene: 4. The CDR3 runs 14 residues. CDR1 KGHDR and CDR2 SFDVKD come from the germline V gene. As DNA, the CDR3 is TGTGCCACCAGTCGGACAGGGACGACAGATACGCAGTATTTT. It specifies CATSRTGTTDTQYF.

The chain uses TRBV4-1 and TRBJ2-3; TRBD2 matches 7 bases. Germline CDR1 is MGHRA and CDR2 is YSYEKL. J was trimmed by 0 bases and V by 4 bases; bases with no gene match: 10. CDR3 length equals 17 residues. CDR3 DNA sequence: TGCGCCAGCAGCCCACCCGCGGGGGACCCTAGCACAGATACGCAGTATTTT. Translated: CASSPPAGDPSTDTQYF.

V usage is TRBV18 and J usage is TRBJ1-1; 9 bases are a match to TRBD1. Losses at the gene ends were 5 bases for V and 1 base for J; bases not matched to a gene: 5. There are 15 residues in the CDR3. Germline CDR1 is KGHSH and CDR2 is LQKENI. For the CDR3, the DNA is TGTGCCAGCTCAGCGGGACAGGGTACGAACACTGAAGCTTTCTTT. Translating it yields CASSAGQGTNTEAFF.

The V and J genes are TRBV30 and TRBJ2-3; D remains ambiguous. V gave up 2 bases and J gave up 5 bases, with 5 bases separating them. CDR3 length: 11 amino acids. Germline CDR1 reads GTSNPN; CDR2 reads SVGIG (reference sequence). The CDR3 loop reads CAWSQQDTQYF. The CDR3 nucleotides are TGTGCCTGGAGTCAACAAGATACGCAGTATTTT.

The chain uses TRBV13 and TRBJ2-7, with 10 bases lining up with TRBD2. CDR3 length: 15 residues. With 4 bases clipped from V and 1 base from J, the junction kept 4 bases outside the gene matches. The germline V gene has CDR1 PRHDT and CDR2 FYEKMQ (reference sequence). The CDR3 reads CASSSSGGPSYEQYF. In DNA form, the CDR3 reads TGTGCCAGCAGCTCTAGCGGGGGCCCTTCCTACGAGCAGTACTTC.

The chain has TRBV28 and TRBJ2-3; 16 positions match TRBD2. The CDR3 has 18 residues. Germline V gene data show CDR1 as MDHEN and CDR2 as SYDVKM. The ends lost 3 bases at V and 3 bases at J; junction bases unmatched: 6. The CDR3: CASSFGTSGGAGTDTQYF. DNA of the CDR3: TGTGCCAGCAGTTTTGGGACTAGCGGGGGGGCAGGTACAGATACGCAGTATTTT. Based on the CDR3 plus reference TRBV28 and TRBJ2-3, the full variable domain is DVKVTQSSRYLVKRTGEKVFLECVQDMDHENMFWYRQDPGLGLRLIYFSYDVKMKEKGDIPEGYSVSREKKERFSLILESASTNQTSMYLCASSFGTSGGAGTDTQYFGPGTRLTVL.

The chain links TRBV19 to TRBJ1-5; D may be TRBD1 (6 bases). Germline V gene lookup returns CDR1 LNHDA and CDR2 SQIVND (reference sequence). V lost 5 bases and J lost 3, with 11 bases in between. There are 14 residues in the CDR3. The CDR3 is CASSQGYHNQPQHF. In DNA form, the CDR3 reads TGTGCCAGTAGTCAGGGGTACCACAATCAGCCCCAGCATTTT.

This clone is a singleton in its sample. The rearrangement uses TRBV28 and TRBJ2-6, with D uncertain. Per the germline V gene, CDR1 is MDHEN and CDR2 is SYDVKM. The V end was cut by 3 bases, the J end by 0 bases, with 6 bases between. This CDR3 comprises 15 residues. CDR3 region: CASSFLLSGANVLTF. Written as DNA, the CDR3 is TGTGCCAGCAGTTTCCTCCTCTCTGGGGCCAACGTCCTGACTTTC.

The J gene is TRBJ1-1, the V gene TRBV4-2; no definite D call. Per germline, CDR1 LGHNA and CDR2 YNFKEQ. This CDR3 contains 14 residues. With 2 bases removed from V and 4 bases from J, the gap between germline ends came to 11 bases. The CDR3 loop reads CASSQKAVGTEAFF. The CDR3 DNA sequence: TGTGCCAGCAGCCAAAAGGCGGTCGGCACTGAAGCTTTCTTT.

This clone was counted a single time. The chain has TRBV6-2 or TRBV6-3 and TRBJ2-3, with D possibly TRBD2 on 5 matching bases. V lost 0 bases and J lost 2, with 9 bases in between. Germline loops: CDR1 MNHEY, CDR2 SVGEGT. The CDR3 runs to 15 residues. CDR3 region: CASSYSSRDTDTQYF. CDR3 nucleotide sequence: TGTGCCAGCAGTTACTCATCTCGGGACACAGATACGCAGTATTTT.

This CDR3 is CASRFNREGNSPLHF. CDR3 nucleotides: TGTGCCAGCAGATTCAACAGGGAAGGCAATTCACCCCTCCACTTT. The chain recombines TRBV27 with TRBJ1-6, with TRBD1 as a possible D gene (6 bases). This CDR3 is 15 amino acids long. Germline CDR1 reads MNHEY; CDR2 reads SMNVEV (reference sequence). V lost 6 bases, J lost 7 bases, and 16 bases lay in between.

This chain connects TRBV5-1 to TRBJ2-2; D ambiguous. CDR3 length: 14 amino acids. With 0 bases removed from V and 6 bases from J, the gap between germline ends came to 9 bases. Looked up from germline, CDR1 is SGHRS and CDR2 is YFSETQ. The CDR3: CASSLAEASGELFF. DNA for the CDR3: TGCGCCAGCAGCTTGGCCGAGGCGTCCGGGGAGCTGTTTTTT. Combining the CDR3 with reference TRBV5-1 and TRBJ2-2 gives the whole variable domain KAGVTQTPRYLIKTRGQQVTLSCSPISGHRSVSWYQQTPGQGLQFLFEYFSETQRNKGNFPGRFSGRQFSNSRSEMNVSTLELGDSALYLCASSLAEASGELFFGEGSRLTVL.

The chain is built from TRBV4-1 and TRBJ1-4, with D uncertain. The CDR3 is made up of 14 amino acids. V was cut by 4 bases and J by 0 bases, with 6 bases left in between. Germline V gives CDR1 MGHRA, CDR2 YSYEKL. The CDR3 reads CASSLFTTNEKLFF. The CDR3 DNA reads as TGCGCCAGCAGCCTGTTTACAACTAATGAAAAACTGTTTTTT.

Written as DNA, the CDR3 is TGTGCCAGCAACCCCCGGGAGGGGACCCAGTACTTC. It is translated as CASNPREGTQYF. The rearrangement links TRBV7-2 to TRBJ2-5; TRBD2 matches at 8 bases. The CDR3 loop spans 12 amino acids. Unmatched junction bases numbered 5, after V lost 7 bases and J lost 7 bases. Germline-derived CDR1 and CDR2 are SGHTA and FQGNSA.

The chain uses TRBV4-3 and TRBJ1-1; 9 bases are shared with TRBD1. The CDR3 loop spans 15 amino acids. Trimming took 0 bases from V and 3 from J; bases not matched to a gene: 2. CDR1 LGHNA and CDR2 YSLEER come from the germline V gene. The CDR3: CASSQEDRGDTEAFF. The CDR3 DNA reads as TGCGCCAGCAGCCAAGAAGACAGGGGGGACACTGAAGCTTTCTTT.

The chain recombines TRBV5-4 with TRBJ2-7; 8 bases line up with TRBD2. J lost 4 bases, V lost 3 bases, and 6 bases had no gene match. The CDR3 loop spans 14 amino acids. Germline V gene sequence: CDR1 SGHNT, CDR2 YYREEE (reference sequence). The CDR3 here is CASSYRGGGYEQYF. The CDR3 coding sequence is TGTGCCAGCAGCTATCGGGGGGGCGGGTACGAGCAGTACTTC. The full variable domain, in which reference TRBV5-4 and TRBJ2-7 provide the parts outside the CDR3, is ETGVTQSPTHLIKTRGQQVTLRCSSQSGHNTVSWYQQALGQGPQFIFQYYREEENGRGNFPPRFSGLQFPNYSSELNVNALELDDSALYLCASSYRGGGYEQYFGPGTRLTVT.

The genes are TRBV5-8 and TRBJ2-2; 11 bases are shared with TRBD2. Unmatched junction bases numbered 3, after V lost 4 bases and J lost 1 base. The CDR3 length is 16 residues. Germline values: CDR1 SGHTS, CDR2 YDEGEE. The CDR3 spells CASSPGLAGNTGELFF. The CDR3 DNA sequence: TGTGCCAGCAGCCCTGGACTAGCGGGGAACACCGGGGAGCTGTTTTTT. The full variable domain, in which reference TRBV5-8 and TRBJ2-2 provide the parts outside the CDR3, is EAGVTQSPTHLIKTRGQQATLRCSPISGHTSVYWYQQALGLGLQFLLWYDEGEERNRGNFPPRFSGRQFPNYSSELNVNALELEDSALYLCASSPGLAGNTGELFFGEGSRLTVL.